This T cell receptor (beta chain) derives from a study of cytomegalovirus exposure and HLA in healthy donors. Measured with immunoSEQ multiplex PCR; TCRdb has only the in-frame clones, and not every one. The sample includes 95,000 to 120,000 clones, about 85% seen only once; the top ten take about 2.9%. Germline V lookup: CDR1 MRHNA, CDR2 SNTAGT. The CDR3 loop spans 15 amino acids. Trimming took off 4 bases at V and 7 bases at J, with 17 bases between the two ends. Overall study findings and caveats: Clusters of TCRs from the first cohort tended to co-occur in the 120 or so validation repertoires (as a later analysis found).

In the case of this clone: Its antigen is currently unknown.

The origin of this receptor is a woman aged 18-29 years in good health and CMV-seronegative. Sequencing input: PBMCs. The chain has TRBV6-4 and TRBJ2-1, with D possibly TRBD1 on 5 matching bases. Here the CDR3 reads CASSVDRSGWNEQFF. For the CDR3, the DNA is TGTGCCAGCAGTGTAGACAGAAGTGGGTGGAATGAGCAGTTCTTC.